A single TCR beta chain is shown here with its context. Its matching antigen is unknown. For each extraction, RNA and DNA were obtained together from around 20-30 mg of unsorted bulk tissue. Sampling was performed at five separate regions of each tumor. The germline CDR1 and CDR2 sequences are SGHNT and YENEEA. The CDR3 is 17 amino acids. A constant-region primer served to make TCR beta cDNA from around 540 ng total RNA. Three nested multiplex PCR rounds, a slightly modified ARM-PCR method, built the TCR beta libraries. Amplification in the first two PCR rounds was performed using TRBV1-TRBV30 forward primers and a C-beta reverse primer for approximately 10 cycles each. One entry per CDR3 protein results from TCRdb running MiXCR on the multiplex PCR reads. Among around 40,000 distinct CDR3 sequences listed, 73% were seen once. This sample was taken from a study of tumor-infiltrating lymphocytes in primary liver carcinoma. The study's findings and limits: Reduced overlap was seen in tumor-adjacent and tumor-blood pairs versus tumor region pairs.

This receptor was taken from a man aged 35 to 55 with primary liver carcinoma and hepatitis B virus infection. The sample was liver tumor tissue from sampling region 2. Subset in this sample: tumor region T2, inferior pole. The chain joins TRBV11-3 to TRBJ2-3; 14 bases map to TRBD2. CDR3 DNA: TGTGTCATCAGCCTTGGGACTAGCGGGAGTCAAACGGATACGCAGTATTTT. Translation gives CVISLGTSGSQTDTQYF.